Listed here are 28 T cell receptor beta chains from one sample, sequenced in a study of resident and recirculating memory T cells in vitiligo. The table came from immunoSEQ multiplex PCR; TCRdb's copy has only in-frame clones and leaves some out. This table holds more than 35,000 clones, around 90% found once. Source material: blood. These receptors were obtained from a male donor with vitiligo.

V is TRBV6-5 and J is TRBJ2-7; 7 nucleotides match TRBD1. The junction had 6 bases not matched to a gene; V was cut back by 0 bases and J by 1 base. Germline values: CDR1 MNHEY, CDR2 SVGAGI. The CDR3 runs 16 residues. Here the CDR3 reads CASSYSRTGFSYEQYF. In DNA form, the CDR3 reads TGTGCCAGCAGTTACTCCCGGACAGGTTTTTCCTACGAGCAGTACTTC.

For the CDR3, the DNA is TGTGCCAGCAGTGCGACAGGTATGGGCACTGAAGCTTTCTTT. Translated, it gives CASSATGMGTEAFF. This chain joins TRBV2 and TRBJ1-1, with D possibly TRBD1 on 6 matching bases. Germline V gives CDR1 SNHLY, CDR2 FYNNEI. Trimming took off 4 bases at V and 4 bases at J, with 13 bases between the two ends. This CDR3 has 14 residues.

In DNA, the CDR3 is TGTGCCAGCACGGGACAGTTAGCTAACTATGGCTACACCTTC. Translated, it gives CASTGQLANYGYTF. The chain carries TRBV6-6 and TRBJ1-2, with TRBD1 identical over 7 bases. The V gene's germline CDR1 is MNHNY and CDR2 SVGAGI (reference sequence). The CDR3 spans 14 residues. V trimming: 7 bases; J trimming: 0 bases; junction bases outside the gene matches: 5.

This rearrangement joins TRBV27 to TRBJ2-5; 10 bases align to TRBD1. V gave up 3 bases and J gave up 5 bases; unmatched junction bases: 6. CDR3 size: 15 residues. Germline V CDR1 and CDR2: MNHEY, SMNVEV (reference sequence). In nucleotides, the CDR3 is TGTGCCAGCAGTTTGGGACAGGGGTGGGGTGAGACCCAGTACTTC. Protein sequence: CASSLGQGWGETQYF.

The V call is TRBV5-1, the J call TRBJ2-5, with 7 bases aligning to TRBD2. With 3 bases clipped from V and 6 bases from J, the junction kept 11 bases outside the gene matches. Per germline, CDR1 SGHRS and CDR2 YFSETQ. CDR3 length: 15 residues. The CDR3 reads CASSWQGGAGKTQYF. The DNA for the CDR3 is TGCGCCAGCAGCTGGCAGGGAGGGGCAGGGAAGACCCAGTACTTC.

The chain links TRBV18 to TRBJ2-7, with unresolved D. CDR1 is KGHSH, CDR2 LQKENI, per germline. This CDR3 spans 13 amino acids. Trimming took 2 bases from V and 3 from J, leaving 8 bases between them. CDR3 sequence reads: CASSPTVDYEQYF. The CDR3 nucleotides read TGTGCCAGCTCACCAACAGTCGACTACGAGCAGTACTTC.

The chain employs TRBV2 and TRBJ2-7; possibly TRBD1 for D (6 bases). CDR3 length: 14 residues. In germline, CDR1 is SNHLY, CDR2 FYNNEI. V shed 5 bases and J shed 3 bases, with 14 bases lying between them. CDR3 coding DNA: TGTGCCAGCAGTAGTCTTGGACAGCTCTACGAGCAGTACTTC. Translating gives CASSSLGQLYEQYF.

The chain has TRBV5-4 and TRBJ1-1; no reliable D call. The CDR3 runs to 19 residues. V was clipped by 3 bases and J by 2 bases, with 26 bases between them. Germline CDR1 reads SGHNT; CDR2 reads YYREEE (reference sequence). Here the CDR3 reads CASSSLTGPGNWLNTEAFF. CDR3 coding DNA: TGTGCCAGCAGCTCGTTGACGGGCCCGGGGAATTGGCTAAACACTGAAGCTTTCTTT.

V usage is TRBV5-1 and J usage is TRBJ2-7; the D gene is possibly TRBD1 (5 bases). V was shortened by 0 bases and J by 2 bases, with 12 bases between the two germline ends. There are 15 residues in the CDR3. The V gene's germline CDR1 is SGHRS and CDR2 YFSETQ. CDR3 sequence: CASSLAPQDTYEQYF. In DNA, the CDR3 is TGCGCCAGCAGCTTGGCCCCACAGGACACCTACGAGCAGTACTTC.

J is TRBJ1-1 and V is TRBV20-1; D gene unclear. The CDR3 runs 10 residues. The V end lost 1 base, the J end lost 8 bases, and 5 bases lay between the germline ends. Germline lookup yields CDR1 DFQATT and CDR2 SNEGSKA (reference sequence). CDR3 nucleotide sequence: TGCAGTGCTAGAGGGGCAGAAGCTTTCTTT. Translating gives CSARGAEAFF.

J is TRBJ2-3 and V is TRBV7-2; possibly TRBD1 for D (6 bases). V lost 3 bases to trimming and J lost 5 bases, with 6 bases between them. This CDR3 is built from 12 residues. CDR1 SGHTA and CDR2 FQGNSA come from the germline V gene. CDR3 DNA: TGTGCCAGCAGCTTCAGGGGAGATACGCAGTATTTT. Amino acid sequence: CASSFRGDTQYF.

About this clone itself: The junction and the germline gene differ at one end; a read error may be behind it. V and J are TRBV7-7 and TRBJ2-3; TRBD2 matches at 9 bases. Germline CDR1 is SSHAT and CDR2 is FNYEAQ (reference sequence). The CDR3 covers 14 residues. The CDR3 DNA sequence: TGTGCTAGCAGCCCAGCGGGGGGCCCAGATACGCAGTATTTT. This codes for CASSPAGGPDTQYF.

The V and J genes are TRBV5-1 and TRBJ2-3, with 7 nucleotides matching TRBD2. The CDR3 contains 16 residues. Germline CDR1 and CDR2: SGHRS and YFSETQ. With 0 bases clipped from V and 3 bases from J, the junction kept 7 bases outside the gene matches. In nucleotides, the CDR3 is TGCGCCAGCAGCTTGGGTAGGGGAGGGAGGACAGATACGCAGTATTTT. This codes for CASSLGRGGRTDTQYF.

The V gene is TRBV7-6, the J gene TRBJ1-2; D is perhaps TRBD1 (5 bases). The V gene lost 4 bases and the J gene lost 4 bases, with 16 bases spanning the gap. The CDR3 contains 15 residues. Looked up from germline, CDR1 is SGHVS and CDR2 is FNYEAQ. CDR3 loop: CASSSGSGWAYGYTF. CDR3 coding DNA: TGTGCCAGCAGCTCAGGGTCGGGCTGGGCCTATGGCTACACCTTC.

The V call is TRBV27, the J call TRBJ1-4; D call uncertain. CDR3 length: 16 amino acids. Trimming cost V 5 bases and J 10 bases, with 23 bases left between them. Germline V gene lookup returns CDR1 MNHEY and CDR2 SMNVEV (reference sequence). CDR3 sequence reads: CASSPHDNSRLGKLFF. The DNA of the CDR3 is TGTGCCAGCAGTCCCCATGATAACAGTAGGCTTGGAAAACTGTTTTTT.

The chain has TRBV5-8 and TRBJ2-7; TRBD1 is a possible D gene (5 bases). The CDR3 runs 16 residues. V lost 2 bases and J 9 bases, leaving 24 bases between the germline ends. The germline V gene has CDR1 SGHTS and CDR2 YDEGEE. The CDR3 region has the DNA TGTGCCAGCAGCTTTCGACAGTCCCACCCCACGGACGGGCAGTACTTC. This translates into CASSFRQSHPTDGQYF.

V and J are TRBV2 and TRBJ2-3; TRBD2 matches at 9 bases. This CDR3 region has 14 residues. V shed 3 bases, J shed 9 bases, and the junction held 7 bases outside the gene matches. The germline gives CDR1 SNHLY, CDR2 FYNNEI. CDR3: CASSEAGGDVTQYF. The CDR3 nucleotides read TGTGCCAGCAGTGAGGCGGGGGGGGACGTAACGCAGTATTTT.

The rearrangement uses TRBV7-2 and TRBJ2-2; D is unclear. The CDR3 sequence is 12 residues long. V lost 0 bases, J lost 7 bases, and 3 bases lay in between. Germline lookup yields CDR1 SGHTA and CDR2 FQGNSA. The CDR3 nucleotides read TGTGCCAGCAGCTTAGCCGGCGGGGAGCTGTTTTTT. Its protein product is CASSLAGGELFF.

This chain connects TRBV5-6 to TRBJ2-3; a possible D gene is TRBD2 (5 bases). Trimming took off 0 bases at V and 2 bases at J, with 13 bases between the two ends. Germline V gene lookup returns CDR1 SGHDT and CDR2 YYEEEE. This CDR3 has 16 amino acids. CDR3 residues: CASSLGGLGTTDTQYF. CDR3 in DNA: TGTGCCAGCAGCTTGGGCGGACTTGGTACCACAGATACGCAGTATTTT. Full variable domain (rest looked up from reference TRBV5-6 and TRBJ2-3): DAGVTQSPTHLIKTRGQQVTLRCSPKSGHDTVSWYQQALGQGPQFIFQYYEEEERQRGNFPDRFSGHQFPNYSSELNVNALLLGDSALYLCASSLGGLGTTDTQYFGPGTRLTVL.

The chain recombines TRBV5-8 with TRBJ2-7; TRBD1 matches 7 bases. The CDR3 totals 14 residues. Germline loops: CDR1 SGHTS, CDR2 YDEGEE. Unmatched junction bases numbered 5, after V lost 4 bases and J lost 1 base. The DNA of the CDR3 is TGTGCCAGCAGCCCGCGGACAGGTTCCTACGAGCAGTACTTC. Encoded protein: CASSPRTGSYEQYF.

This chain connects TRBV5-1 to TRBJ2-3, with 9 bases aligning to TRBD2. This CDR3 comprises 15 residues. V was clipped by 3 bases and J by 4 bases; unmatched bases: 6. CDR1 SGHRS and CDR2 YFSETQ come from the germline V gene. The CDR3 region has the DNA TGCGCCAGCAGCTCCGGGACTAGCACCCCAGATACGCAGTATTTT. Translation gives CASSSGTSTPDTQYF.

The chain uses TRBV18 and TRBJ1-1; 8 bases map to TRBD1. The CDR3 consists of 18 residues. The germline CDR1 and CDR2 sequences are KGHSH and LQKENI. V lost 2 bases and J lost 0; bases outside the gene matches: 11. The CDR3 DNA sequence: TGTGCCAGCTCACCAACCCTGTTCCAGGGGGCGATGAACACTGAAGCTTTCTTT. It yields the protein CASSPTLFQGAMNTEAFF.

This chain connects TRBV4-3 to TRBJ2-1; unclear D gene. The CDR3 consists of 14 residues. V lost 3 bases, J lost 9 bases, and 15 bases lay in between. Germline V lookup: CDR1 LGHNA, CDR2 YSLEER. The CDR3 DNA reads as TGCGCCAGCAGCCACGAATGGGCCTCCGCTGAGCAGTTCTTC. Translation: CASSHEWASAEQFF.

In this sample, this clone turned up once. V usage is TRBV7-2 and J usage is TRBJ2-3, with D possibly TRBD1 on 7 matching bases. CDR3 length equals 15 residues. Trimming removed 6 bases from V and 3 bases from J, with 16 bases in between. The V gene's germline CDR1 is SGHTA and CDR2 FQGNSA. CDR3 in DNA: TGTGCCAGCAGTCAGGGGGGCTCTCCAACAGATACGCAGTATTTT. Translated: CASSQGGSPTDTQYF.

The V gene is TRBV4-2, the J gene TRBJ1-3; D is undetermined. This CDR3 is 15 amino acids long. The V end lost 1 base, the J end lost 0 bases, and 7 bases lay between the germline ends. The germline CDR1 and CDR2 sequences are LGHNA and YNFKEQ. The CDR3 bases are TGTGCCAGCAGCCAAGGAGGGAGCTCTGGAAACACCATATATTTT. It yields the protein CASSQGGSSGNTIYF.

The J gene is TRBJ2-5, the V gene TRBV7-6, with 12 bases aligning to TRBD2. The CDR3 spans 18 residues. Germline CDR1 SGHVS, CDR2 FNYEAQ. Trimming took 5 bases from V and 6 from J; bases not matched to a gene: 16. This CDR3 reads CASSPLSSGGAAPQTQYF. The CDR3 DNA follows: TGTGCCAGCAGCCCTCTTTCTAGCGGGGGGGCGGCACCGCAGACCCAGTACTTC. The full variable domain, completed using reference TRBV7-6 and TRBJ2-5, is GAGVSQSPRYKVTKRGQDVALRCDPISGHVSLYWYRQALGQGPEFLTYFNYEAQQDKSGLPNDRFSAERPEGSISTLTIQRTEQRDSAMYRCASSPLSSGGAAPQTQYFGPGTRLLVL.

The rearrangement links TRBV6-4 to TRBJ2-2; D remains unclear. Trimming cost V 4 bases and J 2 bases, with 5 bases left between them. Germline V gives CDR1 MRHNA, CDR2 SNTAGT. The CDR3 spans 13 residues. The CDR3 region has the DNA TGTGCCAGCAGTGCACTAAACACCGGGGAGCTGTTTTTT. It specifies CASSALNTGELFF.

J is TRBJ2-3 and V is TRBV5-1, with a tentative D call TRBD1 (6 bases). CDR3 length equals 13 residues. The germline CDR1 and CDR2 sequences are SGHRS and YFSETQ. V was trimmed by 3 bases and J by 2 bases, leaving 7 bases between them. This CDR3 reads CASSWDNTDTQYF. CDR3 nucleotide sequence: TGCGCCAGCAGCTGGGACAACACAGATACGCAGTATTTT.